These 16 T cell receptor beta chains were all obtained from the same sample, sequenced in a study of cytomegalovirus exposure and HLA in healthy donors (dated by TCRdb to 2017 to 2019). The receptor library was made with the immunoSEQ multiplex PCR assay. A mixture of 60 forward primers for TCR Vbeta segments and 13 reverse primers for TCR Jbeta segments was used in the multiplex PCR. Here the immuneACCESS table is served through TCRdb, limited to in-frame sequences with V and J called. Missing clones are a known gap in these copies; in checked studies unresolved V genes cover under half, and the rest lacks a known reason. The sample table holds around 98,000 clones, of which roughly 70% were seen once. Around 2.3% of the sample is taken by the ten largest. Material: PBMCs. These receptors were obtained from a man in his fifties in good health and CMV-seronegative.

CDR3 sequence reads: CAWEGVSYEQYF. DNA of the CDR3: TGTGCCTGGGAGGGCGTCTCCTACGAGCAGTACTTC. The gene calls are TRBV30 and TRBJ2-7; perhaps TRBD2 as D (5 bases). The V and J ends lost 5 bases and 0 bases respectively, with 8 bases between them. The CDR3 covers 12 residues. Germline CDR1 and CDR2: GTSNPN and SVGIG (reference sequence).

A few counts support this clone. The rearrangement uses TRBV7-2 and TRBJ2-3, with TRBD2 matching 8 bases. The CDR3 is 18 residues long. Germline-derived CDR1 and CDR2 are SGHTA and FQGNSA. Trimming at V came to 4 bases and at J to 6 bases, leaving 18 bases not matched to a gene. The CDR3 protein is CASSSSGRGRGPVDTQYF. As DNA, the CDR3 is TGTGCCAGCAGCTCCTCCGGGAGGGGGAGGGGACCCGTTGATACGCAGTATTTT.

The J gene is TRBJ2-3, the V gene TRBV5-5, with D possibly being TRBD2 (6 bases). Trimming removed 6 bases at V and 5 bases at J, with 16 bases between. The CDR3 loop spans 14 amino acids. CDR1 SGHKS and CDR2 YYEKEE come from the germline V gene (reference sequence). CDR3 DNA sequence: TGTGCCAGCAAAACCGGTGGGGGGAGAGATACGCAGTATTTT. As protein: CASKTGGGRDTQYF.

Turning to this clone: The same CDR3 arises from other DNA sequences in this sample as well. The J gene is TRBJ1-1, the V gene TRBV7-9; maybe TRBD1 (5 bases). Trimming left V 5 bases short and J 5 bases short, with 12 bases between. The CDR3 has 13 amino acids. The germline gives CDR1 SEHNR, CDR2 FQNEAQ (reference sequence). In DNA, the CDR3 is TGTGCCAGCAGCCCGCGGGGGGGGACTGAAGCTTTCTTT. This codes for CASSPRGGTEAFF.

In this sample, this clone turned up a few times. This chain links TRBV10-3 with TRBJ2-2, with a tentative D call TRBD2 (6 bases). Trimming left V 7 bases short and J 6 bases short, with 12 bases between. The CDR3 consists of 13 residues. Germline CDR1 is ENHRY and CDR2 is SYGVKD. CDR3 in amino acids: CAIKGLAAGELFF. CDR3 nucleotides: TGTGCCATCAAGGGACTTGCCGCCGGGGAGCTGTTTTTT.

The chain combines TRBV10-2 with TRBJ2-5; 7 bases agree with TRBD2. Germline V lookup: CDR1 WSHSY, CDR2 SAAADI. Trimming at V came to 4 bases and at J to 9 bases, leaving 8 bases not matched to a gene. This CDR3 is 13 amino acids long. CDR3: CASSGPGGRAQYF. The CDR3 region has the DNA TGCGCCAGCAGTGGCCCGGGGGGAAGGGCCCAGTACTTC.

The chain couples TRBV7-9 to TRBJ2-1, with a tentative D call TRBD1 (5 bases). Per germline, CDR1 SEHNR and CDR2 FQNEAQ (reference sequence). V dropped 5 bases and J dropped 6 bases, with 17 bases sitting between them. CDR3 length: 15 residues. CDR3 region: CASSPGHGPANEQFF. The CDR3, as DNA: TGTGCCAGCAGCCCTGGACACGGGCCTGCCAATGAGCAGTTCTTC.

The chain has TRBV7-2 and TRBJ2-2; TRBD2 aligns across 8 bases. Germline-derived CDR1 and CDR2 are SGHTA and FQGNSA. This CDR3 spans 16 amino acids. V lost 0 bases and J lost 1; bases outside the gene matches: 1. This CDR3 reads CASSLASGGNTGELFF. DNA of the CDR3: TGTGCCAGCAGCTTAGCCAGCGGGGGGAACACCGGGGAGCTGTTTTTT.

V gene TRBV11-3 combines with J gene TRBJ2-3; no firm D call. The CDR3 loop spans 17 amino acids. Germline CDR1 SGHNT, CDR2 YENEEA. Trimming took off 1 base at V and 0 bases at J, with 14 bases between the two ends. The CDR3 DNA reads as TGTGCCAGCAGCTTAGCTCTCCTACCTTCTAGCACAGATACGCAGTATTTT. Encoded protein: CASSLALLPSSTDTQYF.

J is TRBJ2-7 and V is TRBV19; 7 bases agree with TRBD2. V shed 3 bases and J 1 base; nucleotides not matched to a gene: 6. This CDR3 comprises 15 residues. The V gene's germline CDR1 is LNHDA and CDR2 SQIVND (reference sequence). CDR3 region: CASSILSGASYEQYF. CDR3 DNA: TGTGCCAGTAGTATTTTGAGCGGGGCATCCTACGAGCAGTACTTC. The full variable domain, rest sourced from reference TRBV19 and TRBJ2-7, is DGGITQSPKYLFRKEGQNVTLSCEQNLNHDAMYWYRQDPGQGLRLIYYSQIVNDFQKGDIAEGYSVSREKKESFPLTVTSAQKNPTAFYLCASSILSGASYEQYFGPGTRLTVT.

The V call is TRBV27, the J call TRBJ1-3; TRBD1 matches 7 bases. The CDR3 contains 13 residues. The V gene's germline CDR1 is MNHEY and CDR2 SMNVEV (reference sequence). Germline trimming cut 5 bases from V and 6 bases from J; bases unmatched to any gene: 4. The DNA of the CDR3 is TGTGCCAGCAGTCCTCAGGGGGTAAACACCATATATTTT. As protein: CASSPQGVNTIYF.

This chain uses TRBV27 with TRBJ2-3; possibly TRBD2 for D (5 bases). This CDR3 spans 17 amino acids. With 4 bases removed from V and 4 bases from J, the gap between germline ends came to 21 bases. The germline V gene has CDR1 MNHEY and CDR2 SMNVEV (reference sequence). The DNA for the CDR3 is TGTGCCAGCAGTTCCCCGTCAGGAGGCCCGGACGCAGATACGCAGTATTTT. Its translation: CASSSPSGGPDADTQYF.

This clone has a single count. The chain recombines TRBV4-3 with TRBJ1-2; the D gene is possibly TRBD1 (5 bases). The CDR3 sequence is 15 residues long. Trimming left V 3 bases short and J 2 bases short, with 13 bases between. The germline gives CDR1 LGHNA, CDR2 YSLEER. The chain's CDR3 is CASSQVWGGNYGYTF. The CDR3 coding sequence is TGCGCCAGCAGCCAGGTTTGGGGGGGGAACTATGGCTACACCTTC.

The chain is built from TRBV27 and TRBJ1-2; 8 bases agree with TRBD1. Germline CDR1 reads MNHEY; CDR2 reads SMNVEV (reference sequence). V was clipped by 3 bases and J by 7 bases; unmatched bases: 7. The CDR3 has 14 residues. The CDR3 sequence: CASSLTGAHFGYTF. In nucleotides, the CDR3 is TGTGCCAGCAGTTTGACAGGGGCCCATTTTGGCTACACCTTC.

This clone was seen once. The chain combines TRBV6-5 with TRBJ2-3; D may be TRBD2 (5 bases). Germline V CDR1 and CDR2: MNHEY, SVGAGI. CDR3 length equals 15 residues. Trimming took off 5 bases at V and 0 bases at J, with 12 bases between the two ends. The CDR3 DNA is TGTGCCAGCAGTCGATTAGGACTCAGCACAGATACGCAGTATTTT. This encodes CASSRLGLSTDTQYF.

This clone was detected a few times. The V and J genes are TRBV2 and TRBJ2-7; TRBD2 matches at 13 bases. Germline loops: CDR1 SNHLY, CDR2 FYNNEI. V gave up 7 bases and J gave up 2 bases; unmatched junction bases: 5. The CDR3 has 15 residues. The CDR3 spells CASTTSGGQTYEQYF. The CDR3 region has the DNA TGTGCCAGCACGACTAGCGGGGGGCAAACCTACGAGCAGTACTTC.